Below are 19 T cell receptor beta chains sequenced from a single sample in a study of T cell responses to AZD1222 COVID-19 vaccine. TCRdb's table, derived via immunoSEQ multiplex PCR, lists solely in-frame clones and lacks some. The table lists about 150,000 clones, roughly 90% of them singletons. The specimen comprised peripheral blood, sampled 28 days after the second AZD1222 dose. These TCRs come from an adult who received the AZD1222 COVID-19 vaccine.

J is TRBJ2-5 and V is TRBV9; D is possibly TRBD1 (6 bases). CDR1 is SGDLS and CDR2 is YYNGEE in the germline V gene. Trimming cost V 4 bases and J 5 bases, with 12 bases left between them. The CDR3 consists of 13 residues. CDR3 residues: CASSLRDKETQYF. CDR3 nucleotides: TGTGCCAGCAGCCTCCGGGACAAGGAGACCCAGTACTTC.

The genes are TRBV5-6 and TRBJ1-3; TRBD1 matches 10 bases. Germline trimming cut 0 bases from V and 2 bases from J; bases unmatched to any gene: 2. Germline values: CDR1 SGHDT, CDR2 YYEEEE. The CDR3 extends over 16 amino acids. The CDR3 nucleotides read TGTGCCAGCAGCTTGGCCGGACAGGGGGCTGGAAACACCATATATTTT. It translates to CASSLAGQGAGNTIYF.

The CDR3 DNA reads as TGTGCCAGCAGCTTAGGGGGGGACGAGCAGTACTTC. This encodes CASSLGGDEQYF. This chain joins TRBV5-4 and TRBJ2-7; the D gene is possibly TRBD2 (7 bases). Germline-derived CDR1 and CDR2 are SGHNT and YYREEE (reference sequence). The CDR3 spans 12 residues. V gave up 2 bases and J gave up 5 bases, with 8 bases separating them.

This chain uses TRBV18 with TRBJ1-1; TRBD1 matches 7 bases. The CDR3 runs 18 residues. The J segment lost 2 bases and the V segment lost 3 bases, leaving 15 bases of the junction unmatched. Germline values: CDR1 KGHSH, CDR2 LQKENI. CDR3 sequence reads: CASSPFPPGQGGNTEAFF. The CDR3 DNA is TGTGCCAGCTCACCTTTTCCCCCCGGGCAGGGGGGAAACACTGAAGCTTTCTTT.

The CDR3 DNA reads TGCGCCAGCAGCTTCCTTAACGGGAGCACAGATACGCAGTATTTT. The encoded protein is CASSFLNGSTDTQYF. The chain recombines TRBV5-1 with TRBJ2-3; D not resolved. This CDR3 contains 15 residues. Trimming shortened V by 2 bases and J by 0 bases, and 10 bases separated the two germline ends. The germline V gene has CDR1 SGHRS and CDR2 YFSETQ.

The chain is built from TRBV7-9 and TRBJ1-4; D is uncertain. V was trimmed by 4 bases and J by 5 bases, leaving 20 bases between them. This CDR3 contains 17 residues. In germline, CDR1 is SEHNR, CDR2 FQNEAQ (reference sequence). The CDR3 region is CASSYMVRTDQNEKLFF. CDR3 DNA sequence: TGTGCCAGCAGCTACATGGTACGGACGGACCAGAATGAAAAACTGTTTTTT.

CDR3 in DNA: TGTGCCAGTGGTGGCGGGACCTATGGCTACACCTTC. The encoded protein is CASGGGTYGYTF. This chain uses TRBV19 with TRBJ1-2; the D gene is possibly TRBD1 (5 bases). Germline V gene sequence: CDR1 LNHDA, CDR2 SQIVND (reference sequence). The CDR3 loop spans 12 amino acids. Trimming stripped 8 bases from V and 4 bases from J, with 11 bases between.

The chain employs TRBV10-2 and TRBJ1-5; 9 positions match TRBD1. Germline CDR1 reads WSHSY; CDR2 reads SAAADI. The V and J ends lost 6 bases and 6 bases, in that order; junction bases with no gene match: 12. The CDR3 is 16 amino acids. The CDR3 loop is CASSKDRGERGQPQHF. In DNA form, the CDR3 reads TGCGCCAGCAGCAAGGACAGGGGCGAAAGGGGTCAGCCCCAGCATTTT.

This chain connects TRBV4-1 to TRBJ2-2; D is unclear. Germline-derived CDR1 and CDR2 are MGHRA and YSYEKL. Trimming left V 10 bases short and J 1 base short, with 10 bases between. The CDR3 loop spans 13 amino acids. The CDR3 DNA sequence: TGCGCCACTACAGACCAGAACACCGGGGAGCTGTTTTTT. Its protein product is CATTDQNTGELFF.

The rearrangement uses TRBV18 and TRBJ2-5; D might be TRBD2 (5 bases). Germline loops: CDR1 KGHSH, CDR2 LQKENI. The CDR3 spans 14 residues. V dropped 4 bases and J dropped 2 bases, with 11 bases sitting between them. CDR3 amino acids: CASSRGLAQETQYF. The DNA for the CDR3 is TGTGCCAGCTCACGTGGACTCGCTCAAGAGACCCAGTACTTC.

The rearrangement links TRBV3-1 (or the pseudogene TRBV3-2) to TRBJ2-3, with 7 bases lining up with TRBD2. With 3 bases clipped from V and 4 bases from J, the junction kept 13 bases outside the gene matches. Germline assignment: CDR1 LGHDT and CDR2 YNNKEL (reference sequence). The CDR3 sequence is 17 residues long. CDR3 bases: TGTGCCAGCAGCCAGATTGACGGGCTAGCGGACCCAGATACGCAGTATTTT. Residues: CASSQIDGLADPDTQYF.

CDR3 sequence (DNA): TGCGCCAGCAGCTTGGCCGCGGGATCTAATTCACCCCTCCACTTT. It yields the protein CASSLAAGSNSPLHF. The rearrangement uses TRBV5-1 and TRBJ1-6; D not resolved. The CDR3 sequence is 15 residues long. V gave up 0 bases and J gave up 6 bases, with 10 bases separating them. CDR1 and CDR2 from the germline V gene are SGHRS and YFSETQ.

The rearrangement uses TRBV4-1 and TRBJ2-1; TRBD2 matches 8 bases. J lost 4 bases, V lost 1 base, and 12 bases had no gene match. The CDR3 extends over 18 amino acids. Germline CDR1 and CDR2: MGHRA and YSYEKL. Written as DNA, the CDR3 is TGCGCCAGCAGCCAAGGGGCGGGGGGTCCCTTAAATTACAATGAGCAGTTCTTC. It encodes CASSQGAGGPLNYNEQFF.

This clone was found once. The rearrangement uses TRBV19 and TRBJ2-1, with D perhaps matching TRBD1 (6 bases). The V end was cut by 6 bases, the J end by 3 bases, with 12 bases between. The germline gives CDR1 LNHDA, CDR2 SQIVND (reference sequence). CDR3 length: 14 amino acids. The CDR3 protein is CASRVGGIYNEQFF. The CDR3 bases are TGTGCCAGTAGGGTAGGGGGAATCTACAATGAGCAGTTCTTC.

This clone was seen more than once but under ten times. The chain has TRBV7-8 and TRBJ1-2, with D unclear. CDR1 and CDR2 from the germline V gene are SGHVS and FQNEAQ. CDR3 length: 11 amino acids. Between the trimmed V and J ends, which lost 2 bases and 8 bases, there was a span of 6 bases. The CDR3 DNA follows: TGTGCCAGCAGCTTAACTGGAGGCTACACCTTC. Protein product: CASSLTGGYTF.

The chain employs TRBV30 and TRBJ2-3, with TRBD2 matching over 8 bases. V shed 2 bases and J 4 bases; nucleotides not matched to a gene: 8. CDR1 is GTSNPN, CDR2 SVGIG, per germline (reference sequence). The CDR3 length is 15 residues. CDR3: CAWSTSGGWSDTQYF. The CDR3, as DNA: TGTGCCTGGAGTACGAGCGGGGGATGGTCAGATACGCAGTATTTT.

This clone was found once. The chain links TRBV6-5 to TRBJ2-7, with D unresolved. Germline V lookup: CDR1 MNHEY, CDR2 SVGAGI. The CDR3 length is 14 residues. Trimming took off 0 bases at V and 7 bases at J, with 13 bases between the two ends. The CDR3 loop reads CASSYSQAAREQYF. The CDR3 DNA reads as TGTGCCAGCAGTTACTCGCAGGCGGCGAGAGAGCAGTACTTC.

This clone was recorded once. CDR3 residues: CASSEGDRGGYTF. In DNA, the CDR3 is TGTGCCAGCAGCGAGGGGGACAGGGGAGGCTACACCTTC. V usage is TRBV9 and J usage is TRBJ1-2; 10 nucleotides line up with TRBD1. Unmatched junction bases numbered 4, after V lost 3 bases and J lost 8 bases. Germline loops: CDR1 SGDLS, CDR2 YYNGEE. This CDR3 contains 13 residues.

This rearrangement joins TRBV19 to TRBJ1-2; tentative D call: TRBD1 (5 bases). V shed 4 bases and J shed 8 bases, with 11 bases lying between them. This CDR3 is built from 12 residues. Germline V gene lookup returns CDR1 LNHDA and CDR2 SQIVND (reference sequence). This chain's CDR3 is CASSTGREGYTF. CDR3 bases: TGTGCCAGTAGTACAGGGCGGGAAGGCTACACCTTC.